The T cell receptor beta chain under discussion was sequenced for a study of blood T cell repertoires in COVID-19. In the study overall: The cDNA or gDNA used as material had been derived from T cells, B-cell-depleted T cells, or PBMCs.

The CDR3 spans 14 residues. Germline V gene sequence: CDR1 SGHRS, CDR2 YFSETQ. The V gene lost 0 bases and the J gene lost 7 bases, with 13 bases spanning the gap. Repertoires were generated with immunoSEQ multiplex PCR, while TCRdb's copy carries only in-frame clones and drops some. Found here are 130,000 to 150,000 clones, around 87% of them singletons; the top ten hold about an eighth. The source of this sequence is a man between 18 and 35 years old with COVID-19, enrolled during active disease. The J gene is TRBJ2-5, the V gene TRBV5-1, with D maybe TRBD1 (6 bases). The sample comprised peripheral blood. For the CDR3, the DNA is TGCGCCAGCAGCTTGGAGGGGACATCGGTGACCCAGTACTTC. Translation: CASSLEGTSVTQYF.